These 32 T cell receptor beta chains originate from one sample sequenced in a study of shared clonotypes between healthy human individuals. This table comes from immunoSEQ multiplex PCR, and its TCRdb copy is limited to in-frame clones, with some not included. The profile shows a few million clones, 92% of them singletons. Sequencing used naive CD4+ T cells from PBMCs. The subset was: CD45RA+ positively selected. Receptors originate from a man younger than 35 in good health. Some clones in this sample may be carry-over from other donors' samples.

The V gene is TRBV7-6, the J gene TRBJ2-2, with D perhaps assigned TRBD1 or TRBD2 (5 bases each). CDR1 and CDR2 (germline): SGHVS, FNYEAQ. The CDR3 length is 16 residues. The V end was cut by 2 bases, the J end by 1 base, with 11 bases between. The CDR3 bases are TGTGCCAGCAGCTTATTCGGGACGGGGAACACCGGGGAGCTGTTTTTT. This sequence encodes CASSLFGTGNTGELFF.

The chain joins TRBV7-3 to TRBJ1-1; possibly TRBD1 for D (6 bases). CDR1 SGHTA and CDR2 FQGTGA come from the germline V gene. The V gene lost 2 bases and the J gene lost 0 bases, with 13 bases spanning the gap. This CDR3 region has 16 residues. The CDR3 DNA sequence: TGTGCCAGCAGCTTAGTGGCAGGGGATATGAACACTGAAGCTTTCTTT. This encodes CASSLVAGDMNTEAFF.

The chain links TRBV21-1 to TRBJ1-5; TRBD1, as called in the table, went unchecked against the DNA. TRBV21-1 is an annotated pseudogene. The CDR3 length is 13 residues. CDR3 sequence (DNA): TGTGCCAGCAGCGACGGCAGACAGAAGCCCCAGCATTTT. Translation gives CASSDGRQKPQHF.

The chain couples TRBV29-1 to TRBJ1-2, with TRBD1 identical over 9 bases. V lost 4 bases and J lost 7; bases outside the gene matches: 10. The CDR3 runs to 14 residues. Germline values: CDR1 SQVTM, CDR2 ANQGSEA. CDR3 loop: CSVVRTGEGTGYTF. CDR3 in DNA: TGCAGCGTTGTTCGGACAGGGGAAGGAACTGGCTACACCTTC.

V gene TRBV19 combines with J gene TRBJ2-3, with D tentatively TRBD2 (6 bases). Between the trimmed V and J ends, which lost 1 base and 3 bases, there was a span of 11 bases. Per the germline V gene, CDR1 is LNHDA and CDR2 is SQIVND (reference sequence). The CDR3 totals 15 residues. The CDR3 spells CASSIGGMGTDTQYF. In nucleotides, the CDR3 is TGTGCCAGTAGTATAGGCGGGATGGGGACAGATACGCAGTATTTT.

The chain combines TRBV7-2 with TRBJ2-3; D is tentatively TRBD1 or TRBD2 (5 bases each). Deletions cut 3 bases from V and 0 bases from J, with 13 bases between. CDR1 and CDR2 (germline): SGHTA, FQGNSA. There are 16 residues in the CDR3. In nucleotides, the CDR3 is TGTGCCAGCAGCTTTCGAGGGACCACTAGCACAGATACGCAGTATTTT. It is translated as CASSFRGTTSTDTQYF.

The chain combines TRBV7-9 with TRBJ1-3; 7 nucleotides line up with TRBD1. This CDR3 has 14 amino acids. J lost 4 bases, V lost 6 bases, and 6 bases had no gene match. Germline V lookup: CDR1 SEHNR, CDR2 FQNEAQ (reference sequence). CDR3 in DNA: TGTGCCAGCAGTTCCGACAGGGTGGGAAACACCATATATTTT. Amino acids: CASSSDRVGNTIYF.

The J gene is TRBJ1-4, the V gene TRBV7-9; 10 nucleotides agree with TRBD1. J lost 2 bases, V lost 3 bases, and 6 bases had no gene match. From germline, CDR1 is SEHNR and CDR2 FQNEAQ (reference sequence). CDR3 length: 17 amino acids. CDR3 region: CASSFDRGPVTNEKLFF. CDR3 DNA: TGTGCCAGCAGCTTTGACAGGGGGCCGGTCACTAATGAAAAACTGTTTTTT. Combining the CDR3 with reference TRBV7-9 and TRBJ1-4 gives the whole variable domain DTGVSQNPRHKITKRGQNVTFRCDPISEHNRLYWYRQTLGQGPEFLTYFQNEAQLEKSRLLSDRFSAERPKGSFSTLEIQRTEQGDSAMYLCASSFDRGPVTNEKLFFGSGTQLSVL.

This clone was counted a single time. The chain recombines TRBV28 with TRBJ1-2, with a possible D match to TRBD1 (6 bases). The CDR3 consists of 17 residues. CDR1 and CDR2 (germline): MDHEN, SYDVKM. V gave up 2 bases and J gave up 4 bases, with 20 bases separating them. CDR3 nucleotides: TGTGCCAGCAGTTTACCCAAGGCTCGGGCCAGGGGCTATGGCTACACCTTC. It encodes CASSLPKARARGYGYTF.

The chain carries TRBV6-6 and TRBJ2-1; 7 bases match TRBD2. Looked up from germline, CDR1 is MNHNY and CDR2 is SVGAGI (reference sequence). This CDR3 region has 16 residues. V shed 6 bases and J 8 bases; nucleotides not matched to a gene: 16. The CDR3 region is CASRTTGSGGVDEQFF. The CDR3 DNA sequence: TGTGCCAGCAGGACTACCGGGAGTGGGGGGGTGGATGAGCAGTTCTTC.

Details on this clone: One end of the junction is discordant with germline, which a read error may explain. This chain links TRBV5-4 with TRBJ2-7; D unclear. The CDR3 length is 15 residues. Germline-derived CDR1 and CDR2 are SGHNT and YYREEE (reference sequence). CDR3 sequence (DNA): TGTGCCAGCAGCTTGGGGCCCGGACCCTCCTACGGGCAGTACTTC. Translating gives CASSLGPGPSYGQYF.

V usage is TRBV21-1 and J usage is TRBJ2-7; TRBD2, the D gene given by the table, was not confirmed from the DNA. TRBV21-1 is a listed pseudogene. The CDR3 has 16 residues. The CDR3 sequence: CASSKGKRGGDYEQYF. As DNA, the CDR3 is TGTGCCAGCAGCAAAGGAAAGAGGGGGGGCGACTACGAGCAGTACTTC.

In its sample, this clone was seen once. For the CDR3, the DNA is TGTGCCAGCAGTTACCCCGGGGGAGCTAATGAAAAACTGTTTTTT. Translating it yields CASSYPGGANEKLFF. V and J are TRBV6-6 and TRBJ1-4; D is perhaps TRBD1 (5 bases). V lost 2 bases and J lost 3, with 10 bases in between. Germline V gene data show CDR1 as MNHNY and CDR2 as SVGAGI (reference sequence). This CDR3 spans 15 amino acids.

The V gene is TRBV28, the J gene TRBJ1-2; D gene unclear. Between the trimmed V and J ends, which lost 2 bases and 4 bases, there was a span of 11 bases. CDR1 MDHEN and CDR2 SYDVKM come from the germline V gene. The length of the CDR3 is 14 residues. The CDR3 here is CASSLVPAGYGYTF. CDR3 bases: TGTGCCAGCAGTTTAGTGCCGGCAGGCTATGGCTACACCTTC.

The chain recombines TRBV7-2 with TRBJ2-1; the D gene is possibly TRBD1 (6 bases). The germline V gene has CDR1 SGHTA and CDR2 FQGNSA. Trimming pared 5 bases from V and 1 base from J, leaving 15 bases between. This CDR3 has 16 residues. This CDR3 reads CASSRRLDRSYNEQFF. The CDR3 DNA reads as TGTGCCAGCAGCAGACGGTTGGACAGATCCTACAATGAGCAGTTCTTC.

V is TRBV7-2 and J is TRBJ2-7; 8 bases align to TRBD1. CDR3 length: 15 residues. The germline CDR1 and CDR2 sequences are SGHTA and FQGNSA. V lost 5 bases to trimming and J lost 2 bases; unmatched junction nucleotides: 8. The CDR3 sequence: CASSPGQAATYEQYF. CDR3 coding DNA: TGTGCCAGCAGCCCGGGACAGGCGGCTACCTACGAGCAGTACTTC.

This clone was counted once. Different DNA sequences within this sample yield the same CDR3. The rearrangement links TRBV27 to TRBJ2-7; TRBD1 agrees at 9 bases. With V trimmed by 6 bases and J by 1 base, 4 bases remained unmatched. The CDR3 extends over 14 amino acids. Germline V lookup: CDR1 MNHEY, CDR2 SMNVEV (reference sequence). The CDR3 loop is CASSPDRGSYEQYF. For the CDR3, the DNA is TGTGCCAGCAGCCCGGACAGGGGTTCCTACGAGCAGTACTTC.

The chain employs TRBV5-6 and TRBJ2-1; tentatively, D is TRBD1 or TRBD2 (5 bases each). V lost 0 bases and J 10 bases, leaving 14 bases between the germline ends. This CDR3 has 14 amino acids. Per germline, CDR1 SGHDT and CDR2 YYEEEE. CDR3 amino acids: CASSLVSGRVEQFF. The CDR3 region has the DNA TGTGCCAGCAGCTTGGTTTCGGGACGAGTAGAGCAGTTCTTC.

This clone occurred once. This chain's CDR3 is CASSYSRGQGHEQYF. Here the CDR3 DNA reads TGTGCCAGCAGTTACTCGCGTGGACAGGGCCACGAGCAGTACTTC. The rearrangement joins TRBV6-5 to TRBJ2-7, with 8 bases fitting TRBD1. This CDR3 region has 15 residues. The germline V gene has CDR1 MNHEY and CDR2 SVGAGI. J was trimmed by 5 bases and V by 0 bases; bases with no gene match: 6.

The chain combines TRBV9 with TRBJ2-7, with D perhaps assigned TRBD1 or TRBD2 (5 bases each). CDR1 and CDR2 from the germline V gene are SGDLS and YYNGEE. V was trimmed by 3 bases and J by 6 bases, leaving 19 bases between them. The CDR3 sequence is 15 residues long. Written as DNA, the CDR3 is TGTGCCAGCAGCGCGGCCGGGACCCTCGGACGCGAGCAGTACTTC. It encodes CASSAAGTLGREQYF.

V is TRBV4-3 and J is TRBJ2-3, with unresolved D. Per germline, CDR1 LGHNA and CDR2 YSLEER. The CDR3 totals 14 residues. With 0 bases removed from V and 2 bases from J, the gap between germline ends came to 6 bases. The CDR3 bases are TGCGCCAGCAGCCAAGACTCCCACACAGATACGCAGTATTTT. Encoded protein: CASSQDSHTDTQYF.

J is TRBJ1-1 and V is TRBV6-6, with D uncertain. This CDR3 contains 16 residues. Per germline, CDR1 MNHNY and CDR2 SVGAGI (reference sequence). Trimming shortened V by 0 bases and J by 1 base, and 12 bases separated the two germline ends. The CDR3 spells CASSYSPSEWNTEAFF. For the CDR3, the DNA is TGTGCCAGCAGTTACTCCCCAAGCGAGTGGAACACTGAAGCTTTCTTT.

This clone was seen only once. The rearrangement links TRBV6-5 to TRBJ1-2; a possible D gene is TRBD1 (5 bases). The CDR3 has 16 residues. Germline CDR1 is MNHEY and CDR2 is SVGAGI. V lost 0 bases, J lost 1 base, and 12 bases lay in between. In nucleotides, the CDR3 is TGTGCCAGCAGTTACTCTAGTACAGGCGTTAACTATGGCTACACCTTC. Amino acids: CASSYSSTGVNYGYTF.

This clone appeared a single time. The V and J genes are TRBV19 and TRBJ1-4; 9 bases map to TRBD1. The CDR3 loop spans 20 amino acids. Germline trimming cut 5 bases from V and 0 bases from J; bases unmatched to any gene: 16. Germline assignment: CDR1 LNHDA and CDR2 SQIVND (reference sequence). The CDR3 DNA reads as TGTGCCAGTAGTGTCCTGCGGGGACAGGGTCCAATTGCAACTAATGAAAAACTGTTTTTT. Protein: CASSVLRGQGPIATNEKLFF.

This clone appeared a single time. The rearrangement joins TRBV20-1 to TRBJ2-1; TRBD1 agrees at 7 bases. The CDR3 contains 11 residues. V dropped 6 bases and J dropped 7; count of bases not matched to a gene: 3. Germline CDR1 and CDR2: DFQATT and SNEGSKA (reference sequence). CDR3 sequence: CSATGVNEQFF. In nucleotides, the CDR3 is TGCAGTGCCACAGGGGTGAATGAGCAGTTCTTC.

The chain uses TRBV6-1 and TRBJ1-5; TRBD1 matches at 7 bases. CDR3 length: 14 amino acids. CDR1 and CDR2 (germline): MNHNS, SASEGT. After removal of 6 bases from V and 7 bases from J, the junction contained 9 bases not matched to a gene. The chain's CDR3 is CASRTGAAGQPQHF. The CDR3 bases are TGTGCCAGCAGAACAGGGGCCGCCGGCCAGCCCCAGCATTTT.

The chain combines TRBV6-6 with TRBJ2-2; 8 nucleotides align to TRBD2. This CDR3 is 15 amino acids long. The V gene end was trimmed by 7 bases and the J gene end by 1 base; junction bases not matched to a gene: 5. Per germline, CDR1 MNHNY and CDR2 SVGAGI (reference sequence). The DNA of the CDR3 is TGTGCCAGCACCCAGCGGGGGAGGAACACCGGGGAGCTGTTTTTT. This codes for CASTQRGRNTGELFF.

J is TRBJ1-1 and V is TRBV20-1; perhaps TRBD1 as D (5 bases). CDR1 is DFQATT, CDR2 SNEGSKA, per germline (reference sequence). CDR3 length equals 10 residues. The CDR3 DNA reads as TGCAGGATGGCGGGGCCCCGAGCTTTCTTT. Amino acids: CRMAGPRAFF.

The chain is built from TRBV28 and TRBJ2-7; unclear D gene. The CDR3 is made up of 14 amino acids. Germline CDR1 MDHEN, CDR2 SYDVKM. V was pared by 7 bases and J by 2 bases, with 15 bases between. The CDR3 loop reads CASNPSTGAYEQYF. The DNA for the CDR3 is TGTGCCAGCAATCCATCGACCGGTGCCTACGAGCAGTACTTC. The entire variable domain, with the rest obtained from reference TRBV28 and TRBJ2-7, is as follows: DVKVTQSSRYLVKRTGEKVFLECVQDMDHENMFWYRQDPGLGLRLIYFSYDVKMKEKGDIPEGYSVSREKKERFSLILESASTNQTSMYLCASNPSTGAYEQYFGPGTRLTVT.

The chain carries TRBV5-1 and TRBJ1-1; possibly TRBD1 for D (5 bases). The V end was cut by 1 base, the J end by 0 bases, with 10 bases between. Germline V gene sequence: CDR1 SGHRS, CDR2 YFSETQ. The CDR3 contains 15 residues. This chain's CDR3 is CASSLSGSVNTEAFF. The CDR3 region has the DNA TGCGCCAGCAGCTTGTCAGGGAGTGTGAACACTGAAGCTTTCTTT.

The chain is built from TRBV21-1 and TRBJ2-5; TRBD1 is taken as the D call from the table, unchecked against the DNA. TRBV21-1 is a recognized pseudogene. The CDR3 contains 12 residues. The CDR3 DNA follows: TGTGCCAGCAGCAAAATTTGCGGCAACAGGGACTTC. It specifies CASSKICGNRDF.

The chain links TRBV29-1 to TRBJ1-1, with D tentatively TRBD1 (6 bases). CDR1 is SQVTM, CDR2 ANQGSEA, per germline. Trimming left V 3 bases short and J 10 bases short, with 15 bases between. The CDR3 contains 12 residues. The CDR3 nucleotides read TGCAGCGTTGAGGTTATGGGGGCGGTAGCTTTCTTT. This codes for CSVEVMGAVAFF.